The rows below give T cell receptor beta chains drawn from one sample of a study of cytomegalovirus exposure and HLA in healthy donors. TCRdb's table, derived via immunoSEQ multiplex PCR, lists solely in-frame clones and lacks some. The table has 150,000 to 200,000 clones, over 75% seen once. Sequencing input: PBMCs. These receptors came from a woman aged 45-65 years in good health and CMV-seropositive. Both conserved end residues are part of each CDR3. The D gene is left open where the match is weak. Not every row has a clone size; where given, it reads once, few, many or a size class.

j_call: TRBJ1-1
d_call: .
v_call: TRBV10-2
clone_size: .
cdr3_length: 18
cdr3_nt: TGCGCCAGCAGTCTCTCTTGGGCCGCAAGTCCCCTGAACACTGAAGCTTTCTTT
cdr3_aa: CASSLSWAASPLNTEAFF

j_call: TRBJ2-2
d_call: TRBD2
v_call: TRBV30
clone_size: .
cdr3_length: 15
cdr3_nt: TGTGCCTGGAAGGGGACTAGCGGGAACACCGGGGAGCTGTTTTTT
cdr3_aa: CAWKGTSGNTGELFF

j_call: TRBJ2-5
d_call: TRBD2
v_call: TRBV29-1
clone_size: .
cdr3_length: 14
cdr3_nt: TGCAGCGTTGGATGGACTAGCGGGCAAGAGACCCAGTACTTC
cdr3_aa: CSVGWTSGQETQYF

j_call: TRBJ1-1
d_call: TRBD1
v_call: TRBV6-6
clone_size: .
cdr3_length: 15
cdr3_nt: TGTGCCAGCAGTTACCTCAGGGGGGCGAATACTGAAGCTTTCTTT
cdr3_aa: CASSYLRGANTEAFF

j_call: TRBJ2-1
d_call: TRBD2
v_call: TRBV11-2
clone_size: .
cdr3_length: 19
cdr3_nt: TGTGCCAGCAGCTTATCGGGCGGGCGGGAGCGGGGAGTGAGGAATGAGCAGTTCTTC
cdr3_aa: CASSLSGGRERGVRNEQFF

j_call: TRBJ1-2
d_call: TRBD1
v_call: TRBV6-5
clone_size: .
cdr3_length: 13
cdr3_nt: TGTGCCAGCAGGCAGACAGGGGGACCTGGCTACACCTTC
cdr3_aa: CASRQTGGPGYTF

j_call: TRBJ1-2
d_call: TRBD1
v_call: TRBV2
clone_size: .
cdr3_length: 13
cdr3_nt: TGTGCCAGCCAAGGACAGGGGAACTATGGCTACACCTTC
cdr3_aa: CASQGQGNYGYTF

j_call: TRBJ2-1
d_call: TRBD1
v_call: TRBV7-3
clone_size: once
cdr3_length: 13
cdr3_nt: TGTGCCAGCAGCGGGACAGGGGGCAATGAGCAGTTCTTC
cdr3_aa: CASSGTGGNEQFF

j_call: TRBJ1-4
d_call: TRBD1
v_call: TRBV5-4
clone_size: .
cdr3_length: 15
cdr3_nt: TGTGCCAGCAGCGGGCGACAGGGGGTTAATGAAAAACTGTTTTTT
cdr3_aa: CASSGRQGVNEKLFF

j_call: TRBJ2-5
d_call: TRBD1
v_call: TRBV30
clone_size: once
cdr3_length: 19
cdr3_nt: TGTGCCTGGAGATGGGGGCCGGGACAGGGGGTAGTTAATGGAGAGACCCAGTACTTC
cdr3_aa: CAWRWGPGQGVVNGETQYF

j_call: TRBJ1-1
d_call: TRBD1
v_call: TRBV2
clone_size: .
cdr3_length: 13
cdr3_nt: TGTGCCAGCGGGGGACAGTGGAACACTGAAGCTTTCTTT
cdr3_aa: CASGGQWNTEAFF

j_call: TRBJ2-5
d_call: TRBD2
v_call: TRBV9
clone_size: once
cdr3_length: 16
cdr3_nt: TGTGCCAGCAGCGCCCGATTGAGCGGGAGGGGGGAGACCCAGTACTTC
cdr3_aa: CASSARLSGRGETQYF

j_call: TRBJ2-1
d_call: .
v_call: TRBV7-2
clone_size: .
cdr3_length: 14
cdr3_nt: TGTGCCAGCGCCTCCACCGGGACTCTGAATGAGCAGTTCTTC
cdr3_aa: CASASTGTLNEQFF

j_call: TRBJ1-2
d_call: .
v_call: TRBV28
clone_size: .
cdr3_length: 14
cdr3_nt: TGTGCCAGCAGTATTACCCTGCCCTCGGGTGGCTACACCTTC
cdr3_aa: CASSITLPSGGYTF

j_call: TRBJ1-2
d_call: TRBD1
v_call: TRBV6-5
clone_size: .
cdr3_length: 15
cdr3_nt: TGTGCCAGCAGCCCGGACAGGGCTTGGAGCTATGGCTACACCTTC
cdr3_aa: CASSPDRAWSYGYTF

j_call: TRBJ1-2
d_call: TRBD1
v_call: TRBV15
clone_size: .
cdr3_length: 14
cdr3_nt: TGTGCCACCAGCAGGGGACGACAGGGCTATGGCTACACCTTC
cdr3_aa: CATSRGRQGYGYTF

j_call: TRBJ2-7
d_call: TRBD2
v_call: TRBV30
clone_size: .
cdr3_length: 14
cdr3_nt: TGTGCCTGGAGGTCTATTAGCGGGAGTTACGAGCAGTACTTC
cdr3_aa: CAWRSISGSYEQYF

j_call: TRBJ2-2
d_call: .
v_call: TRBV6-5
clone_size: .
cdr3_length: 14
cdr3_nt: TGTGCCAGCAGTACCAAACAGGGTTCCGGGGAGCTGTTTTTT
cdr3_aa: CASSTKQGSGELFF

j_call: TRBJ1-5
d_call: .
v_call: TRBV10-3
clone_size: .
cdr3_length: 15
cdr3_nt: TGTGCCATCACCAAAGACAGCTATAGCAATCAGCCCCAGCATTTT
cdr3_aa: CAITKDSYSNQPQHF

j_call: TRBJ1-2
d_call: TRBD1
v_call: TRBV27
clone_size: .
cdr3_length: 13
cdr3_nt: TGTGCCAGCAGTTTGTCGACAGGGAATGGCTACACCTTC
cdr3_aa: CASSLSTGNGYTF

j_call: TRBJ2-1
d_call: TRBD2
v_call: TRBV19
clone_size: .
cdr3_length: 16
cdr3_nt: TGTGCCAGTAGTCTCCCGGGACTAGCGGCCCGGAATGAGCAGTTCTTC
cdr3_aa: CASSLPGLAARNEQFF

j_call: TRBJ1-1
d_call: .
v_call: TRBV4-3
clone_size: .
cdr3_length: 14
cdr3_nt: TGCGCCAGCAGCCAATCCCCGGGTGAAGTTGAAGCTTTCTTT
cdr3_aa: CASSQSPGEVEAFF

j_call: TRBJ2-1
d_call: .
v_call: TRBV5-4
clone_size: .
cdr3_length: 13
cdr3_nt: TGTGCCAGCAGCGTGACTAGTCGCAATGAGCAGTTCTTC
cdr3_aa: CASSVTSRNEQFF

j_call: TRBJ2-1
d_call: .
v_call: TRBV5-1
clone_size: .
cdr3_length: 15
cdr3_nt: TGCGCCAGCAGCTCCTGGGGCCTCTCCTACAATGAGCAGTTCTTC
cdr3_aa: CASSSWGLSYNEQFF

j_call: TRBJ1-1
d_call: TRBD1
v_call: TRBV20-1
clone_size: once
cdr3_length: 11
cdr3_nt: TGCAGCAGGGGGCTTGGTACTGAAGCTTTCTTT
cdr3_aa: CSRGLGTEAFF

j_call: TRBJ1-4
d_call: TRBD1
v_call: TRBV29-1
clone_size: .
cdr3_length: 13
cdr3_nt: TGCAGCGTCAACCCTCGACAGGGGGAAAAACTGTTTTTT
cdr3_aa: CSVNPRQGEKLFF

j_call: TRBJ1-2
d_call: .
v_call: TRBV28
clone_size: .
cdr3_length: 13
cdr3_nt: TGTGCCAGCAGTTTTTCAGGGGTCTATGGCTACACCTTC
cdr3_aa: CASSFSGVYGYTF

j_call: TRBJ2-3
d_call: TRBD2
v_call: TRBV27
clone_size: .
cdr3_length: 18
cdr3_nt: TGTGCCAGCAGCACGTACCCGGGACTAGCGCAGTATGCAGATACGCAGTATTTT
cdr3_aa: CASSTYPGLAQYADTQYF

j_call: TRBJ1-1
d_call: TRBD1
v_call: TRBV7-9
clone_size: .
cdr3_length: 16
cdr3_nt: TGTTCCAGCAGCCCTGCAGAGACAGGGGCGGGAACTGAAGCTTTCTTT
cdr3_aa: CSSSPAETGAGTEAFF

j_call: TRBJ2-7
d_call: .
v_call: TRBV7-9
clone_size: .
cdr3_length: 14
cdr3_nt: TGTGCCAGCAGCTACCGGGAAGCCTCCTACGAGCAGTACTTC
cdr3_aa: CASSYREASYEQYF

j_call: TRBJ1-4
d_call: TRBD1
v_call: TRBV10-3
clone_size: .
cdr3_length: 14
cdr3_nt: TGTGCCATCGGGACAGGGGGCGTGAATGAAAAACTGTTTTTT
cdr3_aa: CAIGTGGVNEKLFF

j_call: TRBJ1-5
d_call: .
v_call: TRBV30
clone_size: .
cdr3_length: 11
cdr3_nt: TGTGCCTGGAGCCTACAGGGGCCCCAGCATTTT
cdr3_aa: CAWSLQGPQHF

j_call: TRBJ2-7
d_call: TRBD1
v_call: TRBV27
clone_size: .
cdr3_length: 15
cdr3_nt: TGTGCCAGCAGTTTATCAGGGGGCTTATCCTACGAGCAGTACTTC
cdr3_aa: CASSLSGGLSYEQYF